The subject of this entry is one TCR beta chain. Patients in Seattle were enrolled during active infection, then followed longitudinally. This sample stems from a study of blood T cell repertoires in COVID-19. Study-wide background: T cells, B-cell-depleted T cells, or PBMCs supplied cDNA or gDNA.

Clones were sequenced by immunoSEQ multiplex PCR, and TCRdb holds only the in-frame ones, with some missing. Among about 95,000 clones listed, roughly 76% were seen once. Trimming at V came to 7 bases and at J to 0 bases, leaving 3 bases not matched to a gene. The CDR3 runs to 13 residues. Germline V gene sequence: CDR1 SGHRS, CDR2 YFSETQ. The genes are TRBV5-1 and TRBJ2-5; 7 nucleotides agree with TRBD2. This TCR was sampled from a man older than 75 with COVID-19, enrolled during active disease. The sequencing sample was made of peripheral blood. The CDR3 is CASLGGYQETQYF. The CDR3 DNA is TGCGCCAGCCTGGGGGGGTACCAAGAGACCCAGTACTTC.